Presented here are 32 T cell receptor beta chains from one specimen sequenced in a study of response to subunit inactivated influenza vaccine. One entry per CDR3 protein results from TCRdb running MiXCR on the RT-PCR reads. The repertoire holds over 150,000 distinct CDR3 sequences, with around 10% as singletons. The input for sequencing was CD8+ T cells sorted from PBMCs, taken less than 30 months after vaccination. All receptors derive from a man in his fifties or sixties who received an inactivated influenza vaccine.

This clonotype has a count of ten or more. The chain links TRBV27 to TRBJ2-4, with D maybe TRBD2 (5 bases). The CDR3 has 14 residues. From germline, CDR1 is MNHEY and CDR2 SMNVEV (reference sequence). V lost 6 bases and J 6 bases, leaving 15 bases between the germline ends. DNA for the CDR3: TGTGCCAGCAGCCTCTCAGTCGCGGGAAACATTCAGTACTTC. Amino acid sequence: CASSLSVAGNIQYF.

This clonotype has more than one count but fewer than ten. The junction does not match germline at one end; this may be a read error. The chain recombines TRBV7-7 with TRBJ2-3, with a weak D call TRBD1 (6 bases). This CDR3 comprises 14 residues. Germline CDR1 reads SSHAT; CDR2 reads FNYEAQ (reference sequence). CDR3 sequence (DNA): TGTGCTAGCAGCTTGGGGGCGATGGCAGATACGCAGTATTTT. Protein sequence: CASSLGAMADTQYF.

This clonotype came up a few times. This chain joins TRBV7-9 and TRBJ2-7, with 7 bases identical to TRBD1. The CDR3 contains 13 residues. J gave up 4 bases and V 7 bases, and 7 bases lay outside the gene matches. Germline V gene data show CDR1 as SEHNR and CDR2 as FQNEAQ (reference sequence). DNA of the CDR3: TGTGCCAGCACCCGGGACAGTTGGTACGAGCAGTACTTC. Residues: CASTRDSWYEQYF.

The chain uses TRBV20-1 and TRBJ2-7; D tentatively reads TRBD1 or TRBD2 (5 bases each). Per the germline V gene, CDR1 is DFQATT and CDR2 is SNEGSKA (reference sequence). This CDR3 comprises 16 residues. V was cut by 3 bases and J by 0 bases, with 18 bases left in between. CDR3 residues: CSARTFDRDRSYEQYF. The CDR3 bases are TGCAGTGCTAGGACCTTCGACCGGGACCGCTCCTACGAGCAGTACTTC.

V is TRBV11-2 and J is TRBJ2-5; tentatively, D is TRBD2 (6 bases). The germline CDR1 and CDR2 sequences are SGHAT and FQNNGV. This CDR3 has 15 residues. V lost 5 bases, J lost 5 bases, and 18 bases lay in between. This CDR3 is CASSPSIRGIETQYF. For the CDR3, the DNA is TGTGCCAGCAGCCCCTCAATCCGGGGGATCGAGACCCAGTACTTC.

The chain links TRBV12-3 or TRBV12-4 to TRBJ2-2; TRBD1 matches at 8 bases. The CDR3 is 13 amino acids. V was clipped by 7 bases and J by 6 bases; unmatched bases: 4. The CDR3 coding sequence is TGTGCCAGCAAAGACAGGGGCGCCGGGGAGCTGTTTTTT. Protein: CASKDRGAGELFF.

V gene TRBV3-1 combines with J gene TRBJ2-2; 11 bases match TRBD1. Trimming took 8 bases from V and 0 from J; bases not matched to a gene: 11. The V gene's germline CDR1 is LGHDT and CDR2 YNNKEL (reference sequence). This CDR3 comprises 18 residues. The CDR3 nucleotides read TGTGCCAGCTTTACGCGGGACAGGGGGACCGCGAACACCGGGGAGCTGTTTTTT. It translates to CASFTRDRGTANTGELFF.

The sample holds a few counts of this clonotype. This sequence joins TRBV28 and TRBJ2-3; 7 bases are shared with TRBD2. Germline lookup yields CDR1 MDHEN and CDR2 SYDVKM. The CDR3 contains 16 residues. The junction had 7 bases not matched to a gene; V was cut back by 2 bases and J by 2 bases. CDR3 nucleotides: TGTGCCAGCAGTTTAAGCCTAGCGGAGATCACAGATACGCAGTATTTT. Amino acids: CASSLSLAEITDTQYF. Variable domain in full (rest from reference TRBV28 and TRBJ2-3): DVKVTQSSRYLVKRTGEKVFLECVQDMDHENMFWYRQDPGLGLRLIYFSYDVKMKEKGDIPEGYSVSREKKERFSLILESASTNQTSMYLCASSLSLAEITDTQYFGPGTRLTVL.

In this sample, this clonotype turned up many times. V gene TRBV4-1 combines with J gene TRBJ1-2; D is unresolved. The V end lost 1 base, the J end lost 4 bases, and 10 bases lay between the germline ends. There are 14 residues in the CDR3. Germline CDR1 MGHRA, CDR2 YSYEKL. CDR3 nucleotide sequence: TGCGCCAGCAGCCAAGTATTTAGCTTCTATGGCTACACCTTC. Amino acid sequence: CASSQVFSFYGYTF.

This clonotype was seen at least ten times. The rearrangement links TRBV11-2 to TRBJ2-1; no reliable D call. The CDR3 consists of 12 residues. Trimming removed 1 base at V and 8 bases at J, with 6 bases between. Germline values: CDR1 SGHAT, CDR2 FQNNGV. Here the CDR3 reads CASSLGVYEQFF. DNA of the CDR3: TGTGCCAGCAGCTTAGGGGTATATGAGCAGTTCTTC.

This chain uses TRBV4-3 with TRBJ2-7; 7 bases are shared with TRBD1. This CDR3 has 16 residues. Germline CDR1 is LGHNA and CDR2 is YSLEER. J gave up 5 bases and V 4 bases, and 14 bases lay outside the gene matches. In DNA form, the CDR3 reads TGCGCCAGCAGCCGCCAGACAGGGCCCCGGGGACACGAGCAGTACTTC. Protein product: CASSRQTGPRGHEQYF.

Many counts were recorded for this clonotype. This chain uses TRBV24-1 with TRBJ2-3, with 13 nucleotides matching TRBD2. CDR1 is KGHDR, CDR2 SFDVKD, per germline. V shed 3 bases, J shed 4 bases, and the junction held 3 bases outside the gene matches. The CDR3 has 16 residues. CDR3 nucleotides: TGTGCCACCAGTGATCGGACTAGCGGGGGCGCAGATACGCAGTATTTT. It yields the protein CATSDRTSGGADTQYF.

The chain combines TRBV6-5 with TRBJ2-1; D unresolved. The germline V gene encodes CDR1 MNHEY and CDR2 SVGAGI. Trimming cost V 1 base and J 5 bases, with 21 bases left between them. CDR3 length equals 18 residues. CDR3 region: CASSYLVLIAGRHNEQFF. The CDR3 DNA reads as TGTGCCAGCAGTTACTTAGTCTTAATTGCAGGCCGACACAATGAGCAGTTCTTC.

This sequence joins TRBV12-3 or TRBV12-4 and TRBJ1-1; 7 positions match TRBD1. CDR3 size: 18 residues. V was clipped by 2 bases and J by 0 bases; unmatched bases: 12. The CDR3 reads CASSLLQQGEILNTEAFF. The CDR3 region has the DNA TGTGCCAGCAGTTTACTTCAGCAGGGGGAAATTCTGAACACTGAAGCTTTCTTT.

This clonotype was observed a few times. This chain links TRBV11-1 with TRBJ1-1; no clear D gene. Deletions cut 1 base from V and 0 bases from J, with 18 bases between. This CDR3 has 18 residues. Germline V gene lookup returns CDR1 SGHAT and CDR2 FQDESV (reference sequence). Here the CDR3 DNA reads TGTGCCAGCAGCTTAGTAATAGGGAACGACCAGATGAACACTGAAGCTTTCTTT. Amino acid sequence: CASSLVIGNDQMNTEAFF.

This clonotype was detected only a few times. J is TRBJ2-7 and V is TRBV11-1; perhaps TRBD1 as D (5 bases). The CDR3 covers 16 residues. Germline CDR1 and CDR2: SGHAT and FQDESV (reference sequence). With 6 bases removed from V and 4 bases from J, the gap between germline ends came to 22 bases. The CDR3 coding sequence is TGTGCCAGCAGTTACACCTCGGGTAGGGGTTCGTACGAGCAGTACTTC. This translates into CASSYTSGRGSYEQYF.

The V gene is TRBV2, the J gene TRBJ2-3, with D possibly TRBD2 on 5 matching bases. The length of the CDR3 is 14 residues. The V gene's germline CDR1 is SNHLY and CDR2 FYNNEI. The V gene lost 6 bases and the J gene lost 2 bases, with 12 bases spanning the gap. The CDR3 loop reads CASRPGVNTDTQYF. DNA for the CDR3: TGTGCCAGCAGGCCCGGGGTTAACACAGATACGCAGTATTTT.

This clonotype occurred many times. CDR3 sequence reads: CATGENTEAFF. The CDR3 coding sequence is TGTGCCACGGGAGAGAACACTGAAGCTTTCTTT. The chain carries TRBV15 and TRBJ1-1; no clear D. The V end was cut by 9 bases, the J end by 1 base, with 6 bases between. The CDR3 totals 11 residues. CDR1 and CDR2 (germline): LNHNV, YYDKDF (reference sequence).

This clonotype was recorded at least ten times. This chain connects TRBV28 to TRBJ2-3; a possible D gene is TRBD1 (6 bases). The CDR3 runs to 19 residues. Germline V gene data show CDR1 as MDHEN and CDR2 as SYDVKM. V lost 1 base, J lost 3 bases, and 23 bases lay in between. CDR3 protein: CASSLYPDWTKGVTDTQYF. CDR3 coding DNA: TGTGCCAGCAGTTTATACCCCGATTGGACAAAGGGGGTAACAGATACGCAGTATTTT.

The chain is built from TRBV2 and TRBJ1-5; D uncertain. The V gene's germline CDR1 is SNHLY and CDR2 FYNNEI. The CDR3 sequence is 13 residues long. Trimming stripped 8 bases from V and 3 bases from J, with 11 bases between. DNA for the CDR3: TGTGCCAGCTCAGGAGGGAACAATCAGCCCCAGCATTTT. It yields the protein CASSGGNNQPQHF.

CDR3 DNA sequence: TGTGCCACCAGCGAATTACAGGGAGGCACTGAAGCTTTCTTT. Its translation: CATSELQGGTEAFF. The V gene is TRBV15, the J gene TRBJ1-1; the D gene is possibly TRBD1 (6 bases). Between the trimmed V and J ends, which lost 5 bases and 4 bases, there was a span of 14 bases. This CDR3 spans 14 amino acids. The V gene's germline CDR1 is LNHNV and CDR2 YYDKDF (reference sequence).

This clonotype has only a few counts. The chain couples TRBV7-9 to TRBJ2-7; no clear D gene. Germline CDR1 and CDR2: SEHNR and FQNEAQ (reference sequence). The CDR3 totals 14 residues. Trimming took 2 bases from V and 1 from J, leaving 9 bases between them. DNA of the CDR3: TGTGCCAGCAGCTTACCGTTCGAATCCTACGAGCAGTACTTC. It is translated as CASSLPFESYEQYF.

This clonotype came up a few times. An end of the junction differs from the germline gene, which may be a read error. The CDR3 coding sequence is TGTGCCAGCACCGTACTCGGACAGGGGCGCTACGAGCAGTACTTC. Its translation: CASTVLGQGRYEQYF. The V and J genes are TRBV9 and TRBJ2-7; 9 nucleotides match TRBD1. The germline CDR1 and CDR2 sequences are SGDLS and YYNGEE. The CDR3 spans 15 residues.

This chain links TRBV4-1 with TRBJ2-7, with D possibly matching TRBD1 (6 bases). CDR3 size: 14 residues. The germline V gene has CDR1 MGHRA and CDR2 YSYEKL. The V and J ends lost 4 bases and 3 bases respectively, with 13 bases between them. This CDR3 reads CASSPRTVNYEQYF. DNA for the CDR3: TGCGCCAGCAGCCCACGGACAGTAAACTACGAGCAGTACTTC.

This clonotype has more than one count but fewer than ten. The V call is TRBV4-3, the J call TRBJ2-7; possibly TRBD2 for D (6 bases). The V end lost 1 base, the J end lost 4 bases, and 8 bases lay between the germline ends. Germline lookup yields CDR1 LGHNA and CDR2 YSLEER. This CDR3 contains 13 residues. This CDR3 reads CASSQVGGYEQYF. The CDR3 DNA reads TGCGCCAGCAGCCAAGTTGGGGGGTACGAGCAGTACTTC.

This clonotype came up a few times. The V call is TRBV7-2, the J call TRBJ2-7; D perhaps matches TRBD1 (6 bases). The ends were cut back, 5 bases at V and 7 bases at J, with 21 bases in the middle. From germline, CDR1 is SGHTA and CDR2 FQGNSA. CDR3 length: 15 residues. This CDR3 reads CASSDTGRSRGEQYF. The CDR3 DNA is TGTGCCAGCAGCGACACTGGGCGGTCGAGGGGGGAGCAGTACTTC.

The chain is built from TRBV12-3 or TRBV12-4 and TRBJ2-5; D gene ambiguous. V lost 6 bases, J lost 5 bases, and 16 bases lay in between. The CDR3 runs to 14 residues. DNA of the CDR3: TGTGCCAGCAGCCCGAGAATGGGGTTTGAGACCCAGTACTTC. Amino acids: CASSPRMGFETQYF.

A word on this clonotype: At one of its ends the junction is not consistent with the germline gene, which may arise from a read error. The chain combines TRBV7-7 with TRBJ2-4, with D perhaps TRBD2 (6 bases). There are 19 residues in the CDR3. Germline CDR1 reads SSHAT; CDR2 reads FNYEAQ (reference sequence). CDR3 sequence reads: CASSGWGRTVPLAKNIQYF. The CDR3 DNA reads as TGTGCTAGCAGCGGGTGGGGCAGGACGGTACCTCTAGCCAAAAACATTCAGTACTTC.

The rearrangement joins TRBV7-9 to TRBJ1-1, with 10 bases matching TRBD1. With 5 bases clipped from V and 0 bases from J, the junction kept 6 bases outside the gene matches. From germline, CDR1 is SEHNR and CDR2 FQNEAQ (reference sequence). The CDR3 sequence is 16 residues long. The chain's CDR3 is CASSRTGGHMNTEAFF. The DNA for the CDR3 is TGTGCCAGCAGCAGGACAGGGGGTCATATGAACACTGAAGCTTTCTTT. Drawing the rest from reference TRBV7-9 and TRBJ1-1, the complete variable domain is DTGVSQNPRHKITKRGQNVTFRCDPISEHNRLYWYRQTLGQGPEFLTYFQNEAQLEKSRLLSDRFSAERPKGSFSTLEIQRTEQGDSAMYLCASSRTGGHMNTEAFFGQGTRLTVV.

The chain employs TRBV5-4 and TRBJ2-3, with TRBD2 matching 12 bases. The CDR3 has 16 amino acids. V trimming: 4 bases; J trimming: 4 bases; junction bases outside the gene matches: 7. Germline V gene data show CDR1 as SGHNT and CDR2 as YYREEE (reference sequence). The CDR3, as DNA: TGTGCCAGCAGCCCGACTAGCGGGAGAGTCGCAGATACGCAGTATTTT. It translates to CASSPTSGRVADTQYF.

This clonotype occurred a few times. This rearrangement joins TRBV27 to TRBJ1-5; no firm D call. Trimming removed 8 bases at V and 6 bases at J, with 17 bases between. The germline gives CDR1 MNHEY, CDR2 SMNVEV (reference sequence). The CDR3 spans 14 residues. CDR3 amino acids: CASRPGGGTQPQHF. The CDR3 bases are TGTGCCAGCCGCCCGGGCGGAGGTACTCAGCCCCAGCATTTT.

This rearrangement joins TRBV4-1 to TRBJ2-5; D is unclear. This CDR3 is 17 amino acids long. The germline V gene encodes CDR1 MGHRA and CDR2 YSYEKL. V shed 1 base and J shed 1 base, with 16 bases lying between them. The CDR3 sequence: CASSQGSGIGFQETQYF. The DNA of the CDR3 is TGCGCCAGCAGCCAAGGGTCTGGAATAGGGTTCCAAGAGACCCAGTACTTC.